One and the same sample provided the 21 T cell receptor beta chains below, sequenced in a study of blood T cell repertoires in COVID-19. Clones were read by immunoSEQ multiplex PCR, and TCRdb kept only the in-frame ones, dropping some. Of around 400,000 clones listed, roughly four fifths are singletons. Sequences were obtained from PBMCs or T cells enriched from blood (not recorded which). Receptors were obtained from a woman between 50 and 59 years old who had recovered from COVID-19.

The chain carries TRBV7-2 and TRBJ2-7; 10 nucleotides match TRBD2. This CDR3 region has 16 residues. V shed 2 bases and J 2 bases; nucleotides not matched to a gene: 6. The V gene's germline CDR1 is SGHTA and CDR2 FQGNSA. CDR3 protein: CASSLTSGAPPYEQYF. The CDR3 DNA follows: TGTGCCAGCAGCTTAACTAGCGGGGCGCCGCCCTACGAGCAGTACTTC.

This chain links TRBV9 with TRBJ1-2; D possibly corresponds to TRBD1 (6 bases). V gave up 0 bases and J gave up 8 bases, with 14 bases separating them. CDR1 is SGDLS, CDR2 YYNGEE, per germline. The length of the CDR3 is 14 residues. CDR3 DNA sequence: TGTGCCAGCAGCGTAGCTCTGGGGGCGCGGGGCTACACCTTC. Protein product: CASSVALGARGYTF.

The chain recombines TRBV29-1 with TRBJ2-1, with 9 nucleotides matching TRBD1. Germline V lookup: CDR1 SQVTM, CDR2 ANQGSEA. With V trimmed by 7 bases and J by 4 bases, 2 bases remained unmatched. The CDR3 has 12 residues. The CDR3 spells CSGGTGYNEQFF. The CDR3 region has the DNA TGCAGCGGGGGGACAGGGTACAATGAGCAGTTCTTC.

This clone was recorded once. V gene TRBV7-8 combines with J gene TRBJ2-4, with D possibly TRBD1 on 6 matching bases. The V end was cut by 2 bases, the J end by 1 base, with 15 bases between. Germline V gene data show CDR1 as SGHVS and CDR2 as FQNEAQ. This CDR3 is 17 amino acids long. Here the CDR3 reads CASSLNVWQGAKNIQYF. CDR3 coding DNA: TGTGCCAGCAGCTTAAACGTCTGGCAGGGGGCCAAAAACATTCAGTACTTC.

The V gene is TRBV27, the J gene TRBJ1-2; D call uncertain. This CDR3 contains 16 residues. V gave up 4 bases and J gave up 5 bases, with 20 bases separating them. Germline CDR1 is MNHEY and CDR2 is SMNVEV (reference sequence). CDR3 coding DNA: TGTGCCAGCAGTTCATCTCTGATGGACTCGACATATGGCTACACCTTC. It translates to CASSSSLMDSTYGYTF.

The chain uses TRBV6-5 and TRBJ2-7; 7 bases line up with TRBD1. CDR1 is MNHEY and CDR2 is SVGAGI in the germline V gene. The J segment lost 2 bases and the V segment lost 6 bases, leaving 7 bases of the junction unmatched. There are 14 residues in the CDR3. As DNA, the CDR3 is TGTGCCAGCAGGAGGGACAGAACGACCTACGAGCAGTACTTC. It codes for CASRRDRTTYEQYF.

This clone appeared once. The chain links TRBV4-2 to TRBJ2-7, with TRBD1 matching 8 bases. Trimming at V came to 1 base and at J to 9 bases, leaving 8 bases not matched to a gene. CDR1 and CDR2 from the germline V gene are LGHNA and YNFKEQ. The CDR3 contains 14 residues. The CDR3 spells CASSQGQGSGGQYF. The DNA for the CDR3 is TGTGCCAGCAGCCAAGGACAGGGGAGTGGTGGGCAGTACTTC.

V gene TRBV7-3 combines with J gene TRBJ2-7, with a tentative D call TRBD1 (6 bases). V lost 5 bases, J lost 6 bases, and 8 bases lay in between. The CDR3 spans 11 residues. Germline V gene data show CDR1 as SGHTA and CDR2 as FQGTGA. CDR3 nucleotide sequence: TGTGCCAGCAGCCCAGGGGTCGAGCAGTACTTC. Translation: CASSPGVEQYF.

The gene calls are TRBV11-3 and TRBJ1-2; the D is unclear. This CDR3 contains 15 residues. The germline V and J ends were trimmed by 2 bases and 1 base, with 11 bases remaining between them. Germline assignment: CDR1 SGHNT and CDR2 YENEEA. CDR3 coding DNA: TGTGCCAGCAGCTTACGCGGTCGCCTTAACTATGGCTACACCTTC. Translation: CASSLRGRLNYGYTF.

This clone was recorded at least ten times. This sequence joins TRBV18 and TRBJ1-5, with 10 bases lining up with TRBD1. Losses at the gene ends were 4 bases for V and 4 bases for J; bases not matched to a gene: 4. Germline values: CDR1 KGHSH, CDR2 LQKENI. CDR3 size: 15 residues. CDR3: CASSLGTGVNQPQHF. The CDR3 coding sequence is TGTGCCAGCTCACTAGGGACAGGGGTGAATCAGCCCCAGCATTTT.

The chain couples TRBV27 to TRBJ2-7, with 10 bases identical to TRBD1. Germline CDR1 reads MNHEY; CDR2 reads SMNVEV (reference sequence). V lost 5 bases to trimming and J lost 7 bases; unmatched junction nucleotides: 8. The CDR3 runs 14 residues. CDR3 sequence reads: CASSPRQGAGEQYF. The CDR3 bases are TGTGCCAGCAGTCCGAGACAGGGGGCTGGAGAGCAGTACTTC.

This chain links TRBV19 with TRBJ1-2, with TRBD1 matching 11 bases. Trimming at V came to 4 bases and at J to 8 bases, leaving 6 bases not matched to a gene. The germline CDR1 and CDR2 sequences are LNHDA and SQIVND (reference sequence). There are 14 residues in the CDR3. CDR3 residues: CASSTWTGGAGYTF. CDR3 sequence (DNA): TGTGCCAGTAGTACCTGGACAGGGGGCGCCGGCTACACCTTC.

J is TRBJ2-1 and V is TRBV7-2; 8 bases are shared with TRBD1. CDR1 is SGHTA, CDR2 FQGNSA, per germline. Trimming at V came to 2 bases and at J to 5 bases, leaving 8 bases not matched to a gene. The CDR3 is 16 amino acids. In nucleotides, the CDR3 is TGTGCCAGCAGCTTAATGGCAGGGGGCGCCCACAATGAGCAGTTCTTC. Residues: CASSLMAGGAHNEQFF.

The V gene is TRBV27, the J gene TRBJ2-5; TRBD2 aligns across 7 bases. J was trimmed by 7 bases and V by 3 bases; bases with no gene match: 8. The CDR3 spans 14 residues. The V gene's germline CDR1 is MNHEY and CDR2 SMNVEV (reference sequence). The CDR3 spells CASSFGTNLRTQYF. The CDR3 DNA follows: TGTGCCAGCAGTTTCGGGACTAACCTACGGACCCAGTACTTC.

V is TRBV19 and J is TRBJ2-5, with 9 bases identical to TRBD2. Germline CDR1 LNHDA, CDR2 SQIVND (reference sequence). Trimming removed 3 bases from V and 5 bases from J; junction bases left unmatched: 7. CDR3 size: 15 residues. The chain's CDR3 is CASSMVAGAWETQYF. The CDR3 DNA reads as TGTGCCAGTAGTATGGTAGCGGGAGCTTGGGAGACCCAGTACTTC.

The CDR3 DNA follows: TGTGCCAGCAGCTTACGGGGGGGTAATTCACCCCTCCACTTT. Translation gives CASSLRGGNSPLHF. The chain joins TRBV11-1 to TRBJ1-6; maybe TRBD1 (5 bases). CDR1 is SGHAT and CDR2 is FQDESV in the germline V gene (reference sequence). The CDR3 has 14 amino acids. Between the trimmed V and J ends, which lost 2 bases and 6 bases, there was a span of 8 bases.

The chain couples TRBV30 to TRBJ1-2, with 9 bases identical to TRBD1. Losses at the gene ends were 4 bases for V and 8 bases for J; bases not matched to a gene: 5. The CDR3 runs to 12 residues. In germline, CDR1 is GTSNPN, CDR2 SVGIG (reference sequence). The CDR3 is CAWTPGQGGYTF. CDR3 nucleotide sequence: TGTGCCTGGACCCCGGGACAGGGAGGCTACACCTTC.

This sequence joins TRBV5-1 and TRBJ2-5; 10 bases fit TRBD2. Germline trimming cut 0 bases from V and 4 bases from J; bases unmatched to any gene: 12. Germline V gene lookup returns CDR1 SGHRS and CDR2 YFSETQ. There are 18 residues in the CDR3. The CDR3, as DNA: TGCGCCAGCAGCTTGGAGCCCACTAGCGGGACGTATGCAGAGACCCAGTACTTC. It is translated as CASSLEPTSGTYAETQYF.

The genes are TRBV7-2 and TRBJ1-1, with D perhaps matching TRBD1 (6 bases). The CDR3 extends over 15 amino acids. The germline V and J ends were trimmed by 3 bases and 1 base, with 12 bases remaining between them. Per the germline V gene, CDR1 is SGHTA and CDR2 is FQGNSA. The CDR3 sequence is CASSLVQGSNTEAFF. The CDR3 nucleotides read TGTGCCAGCAGCTTGGTACAGGGATCGAACACTGAAGCTTTCTTT.

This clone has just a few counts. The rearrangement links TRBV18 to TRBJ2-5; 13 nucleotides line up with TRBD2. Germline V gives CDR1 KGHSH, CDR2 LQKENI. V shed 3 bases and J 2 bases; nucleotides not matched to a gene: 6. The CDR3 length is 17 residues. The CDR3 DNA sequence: TGTGCCAGCTCACCCAGGGGACTAGCGGGGACACAAGAGACCCAGTACTTC. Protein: CASSPRGLAGTQETQYF.

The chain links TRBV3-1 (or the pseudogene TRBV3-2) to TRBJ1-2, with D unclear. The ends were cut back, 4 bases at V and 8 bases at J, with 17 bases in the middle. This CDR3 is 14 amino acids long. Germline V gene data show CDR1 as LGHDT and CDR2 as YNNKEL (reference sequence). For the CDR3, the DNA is TGTGCCAGCAGCCCGGTTCCGCTTACTAACGGCTACACCTTC. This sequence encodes CASSPVPLTNGYTF.